This is a list of T cell receptor beta chains from one sample in a study of CD8+ T cells in alopecia areata. The table came from immunoSEQ multiplex PCR; TCRdb's copy has only in-frame clones and leaves some out. The sample has approximately 150,000 clones; approximately 50% are singletons. The material was CD4+ T cells sorted from blood, obtained at week 0. Source of these receptors: a human donor with alopecia areata. CDR3s include the opening cysteine and the closing phenylalanine or tryptophan. A D gene is named only where the DNA matches it firmly. Only some rows state a clone size, as once, few, many or a class for expanded clones.

TGTGCCAGCTCAGCACAGGGCTACAATGAGCAGTTCTTC | CASSAQGYNEQFF | TRBJ2-1 | NA | NA | TRBV18
TGTGCCAGCAAAACCGGGACTAGAGAGGGCGAGCAGTACTTC | CASKTGTREGEQYF | TRBJ2-7 | NA | TRBD2 | TRBV4-2
TGCAGCGTTGAAGATTCGGGGTGGGAGCGGAGGCAGTATTTT | CSVEDSGWERRQYF | TRBJ2-3 | NA | NA | TRBV29-1
TGCGCCAGCAGCTTGGTACAGGGTTTGTCCTACGAGCAGTACTTC | CASSLVQGLSYEQYF | TRBJ2-7 | NA | NA | TRBV5-1
TGTGCCAGCAGGGGTCTTTTTAGCCCCCAGTATTTT | CASRGLFSPQYF | TRBJ2-3 | NA | NA | TRBV28
TGTGCCAGCAGCCAAGGTTACGGGGAGACTAGCGGCTACGAGCAGTACTTC | CASSQGYGETSGYEQYF | TRBJ2-7 | few | TRBD2 | TRBV14
TGTGCCAGCAGGGGGACAGGACAAGAGACCCAGTACTTC | CASRGTGQETQYF | TRBJ2-5 | NA | TRBD1 | TRBV2
TGTGCCAGCAGCGCCTCGGTCGCCCAGGGGGCTGAAGCTTTCTTT | CASSASVAQGAEAFF | TRBJ1-1 | NA | TRBD1 | TRBV9
TGTGCCAGCAGCTCATCTAGCGGGAGGAGAAACACCGGGGAGCTGTTTTTT | CASSSSSGRRNTGELFF | TRBJ2-2 | NA | TRBD2 | TRBV7-2
TGCAGCGTACACCGGGACAGGGGCACTGAAGCTTTCTTT | CSVHRDRGTEAFF | TRBJ1-1 | few | TRBD1 | TRBV29-1